This T cell receptor beta chain stems from a study of blood T cells in healthy people across ages. Whole-study results and caveats: Estimates drawn from one million T cells were deemed to understate diversity.

Using a J-beta primer mix together with a sample-barcoded 5' primer, a second PCR was run for roughly 6 to 11 cycles. Each cDNA molecule carried a tag from a template-switch adaptor that contained 12 random nucleotides. TCRdb reprocessed the 5' RACE reads via MiXCR and lists one record per CDR3 protein. The table has about 750,000 distinct CDR3 sequences, about 55% seen once; the top ten hold approximately 40%. Comments on this clonotype: Its antigen is currently unknown.

Sequenced input: blood. This clonotype was obtained from a man of 80 years or more in good health.

The CDR3 DNA follows: TGCGCCAGCGCCCGGGAGCCTGAGGACTATGGCTACACCTTC. As protein: CASAREPEDYGYTF. The rearrangement links TRBV5-1 to TRBJ1-2; D gene unclear. The CDR3 runs 14 residues. With 7 bases removed from V and 3 bases from J, the gap between germline ends came to 16 bases. In germline, CDR1 is SGHRS, CDR2 YFSETQ.